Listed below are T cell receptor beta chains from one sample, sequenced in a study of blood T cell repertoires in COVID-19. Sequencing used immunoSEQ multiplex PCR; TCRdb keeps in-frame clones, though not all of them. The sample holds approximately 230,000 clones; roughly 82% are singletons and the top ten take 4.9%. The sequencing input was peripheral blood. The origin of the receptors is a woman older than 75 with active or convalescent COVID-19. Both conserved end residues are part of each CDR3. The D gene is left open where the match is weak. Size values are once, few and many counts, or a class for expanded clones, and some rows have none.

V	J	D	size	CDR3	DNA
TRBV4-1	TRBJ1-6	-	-	CASRHIQSSYNSPLHF	TGCGCCAGCAGGCACATACAGAGCTCCTATAATTCACCCCTCCACTTT
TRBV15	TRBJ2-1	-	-	CATSRDRGGVGEQFF	TGTGCCACCAGCAGAGATAGGGGCGGGGTCGGTGAGCAGTTCTTC
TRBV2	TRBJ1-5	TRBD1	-	CASSRQGSTQPQHF	TGTGCCAGCTCTCGACAGGGCAGTACTCAGCCCCAGCATTTT
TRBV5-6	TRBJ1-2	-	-	CASSLLVSAENSYGYTF	TGTGCCAGCAGCTTGCTGGTTTCGGCAGAGAACAGTTATGGCTACACCTTC
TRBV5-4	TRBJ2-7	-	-	CASSLDQGSSYEQYF	TGTGCCAGCAGCTTGGATCAGGGGAGCTCCTACGAGCAGTACTTC
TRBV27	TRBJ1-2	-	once	CASRFSGSDGYTF	TGTGCCAGCAGGTTTTCAGGGTCTGATGGCTACACCTTC
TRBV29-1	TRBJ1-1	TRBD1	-	CSVSGTVGTEAFF	TGCAGCGTGAGTGGGACAGTAGGCACTGAAGCTTTCTTT
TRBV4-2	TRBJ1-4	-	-	CASSQAPGYPEGENEKLFF	TGTGCCAGCAGCCAAGCCCCCGGTTATCCCGAGGGCGAAAATGAAAAACTGTTTTTT
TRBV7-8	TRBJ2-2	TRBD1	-	CASSQLDRGELFF	TGTGCCAGCAGCCAATTGGACAGGGGGGAGCTGTTTTTT
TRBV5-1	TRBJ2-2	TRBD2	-	CASSLTGLADTGELFF	TGCGCCAGCAGCTTGACTGGACTAGCGGACACCGGGGAGCTGTTTTTT
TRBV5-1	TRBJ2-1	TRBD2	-	CASSSGQGLAGGPGQFF	TGCGCCAGCAGCTCGGGACAGGGACTAGCGGGAGGGCCGGGGCAGTTCTTC
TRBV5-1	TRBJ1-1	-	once	CASSSGQTNTEAFF	TGCGCCAGCAGCTCCGGACAGACGAACACTGAAGCTTTCTTT
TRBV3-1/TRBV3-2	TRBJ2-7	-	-	CASSQFSPLSYEQYF	TGTGCCAGCAGCCAATTTAGCCCCCTCTCCTACGAGCAGTACTTC
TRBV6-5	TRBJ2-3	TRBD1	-	CASRRDRATDTQYF	TGTGCCAGCAGAAGGGACAGGGCCACAGATACGCAGTATTTT
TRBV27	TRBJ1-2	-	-	CASSQTVNYGYTF	TGTGCCAGCAGTCAAACGGTTAACTATGGCTACACCTTC
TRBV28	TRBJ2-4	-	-	CASSLPTGKNIQYF	TGTGCCAGCAGTTTACCTACAGGGAAGAACATTCAGTACTTC
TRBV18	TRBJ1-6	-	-	CASSQKAGQPNSPLHF	TGTGCCAGCTCGCAGAAAGCCGGACAGCCTAATTCACCCCTCCACTTT
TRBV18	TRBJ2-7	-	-	CASSPQTETLPDEQYF	TGTGCCAGCTCACCACAGACAGAAACCCTCCCTGACGAGCAGTACTTC
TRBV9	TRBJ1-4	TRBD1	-	CASSVGAGGNEKLFF	TGTGCCAGCAGCGTAGGTGCAGGGGGCAATGAAAAACTGTTTTTT
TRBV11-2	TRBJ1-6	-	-	CASSLDAWRGSYNSPLHF	TGTGCCAGCAGCTTAGACGCGTGGAGAGGGTCCTATAATTCACCCCTCCACTTT
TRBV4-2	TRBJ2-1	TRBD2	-	CASSPQSGGADEQFF	TGTGCCAGCAGCCCTCAAAGCGGGGGGGCGGATGAGCAGTTCTTC
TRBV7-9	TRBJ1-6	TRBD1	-	CASSLVGTGGANSPLHF	TGTGCCAGCAGCTTAGTCGGGACAGGGGGCGCCAATTCACCCCTCCACTTT
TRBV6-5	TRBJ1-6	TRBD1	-	CASSGQANSPLHF	TGTGCCAGCAGCGGACAGGCCAATTCACCCCTCCACTTT
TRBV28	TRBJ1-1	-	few	CASNPTVRAEAFF	TGTGCCAGCAACCCCACCGTGAGGGCTGAAGCTTTCTTT
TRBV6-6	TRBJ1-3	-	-	CASSDRRRNTIYF	TGTGCCAGCAGCGACAGGAGACGAAACACCATATATTTT
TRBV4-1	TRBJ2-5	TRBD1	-	CASSRGMVTGGQETQYF	TGCGCCAGCAGCCGGGGAATGGTTACAGGGGGGCAAGAGACCCAGTACTTC
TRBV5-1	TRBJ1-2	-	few	CASSLEQYGYTF	TGCGCCAGCAGCTTGGAACAGTATGGCTACACCTTC
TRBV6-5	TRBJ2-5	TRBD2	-	CASSSGTSLFETQYF	TGTGCCAGCAGCTCCGGGACTAGCCTCTTCGAGACCCAGTACTTC
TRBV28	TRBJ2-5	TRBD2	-	CASSSGLAGVQETQYF	TGTGCCAGCAGTTCGGGACTAGCGGGAGTCCAAGAGACCCAGTACTTC
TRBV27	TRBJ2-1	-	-	CASSEFQGPYNEQFF	TGTGCCAGCAGTGAGTTCCAGGGGCCCTACAATGAGCAGTTCTTC
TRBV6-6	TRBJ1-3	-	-	CASSYSRGNDGNTIYF	TGTGCCAGCAGTTACTCCAGGGGAAATGATGGAAACACCATATATTTT
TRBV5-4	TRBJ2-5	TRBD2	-	CASSLAVMASGAGTQETQYF	TGTGCCAGCAGCTTGGCCGTTATGGCTAGCGGGGCGGGCACCCAAGAGACCCAGTACTTC
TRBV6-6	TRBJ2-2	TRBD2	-	CASSHGGAPVAGLSNTGELFF	TGTGCCAGCAGTCACGGGGGGGCCCCGGTGGCAGGGCTCTCGAACACCGGGGAGCTGTTTTTT
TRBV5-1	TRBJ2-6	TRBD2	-	CASSLFLAGRSGANVLTF	TGCGCCAGCAGCTTGTTCCTAGCGGGACGCTCTGGGGCCAACGTCCTGACTTTC
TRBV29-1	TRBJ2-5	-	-	CSVEKTSQETQYF	TGCAGCGTTGAAAAGACTAGTCAAGAGACCCAGTACTTC
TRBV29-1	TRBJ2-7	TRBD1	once	CSVGTGQGYEQYF	TGCAGCGTTGGGACGGGACAGGGCTACGAGCAGTACTTC
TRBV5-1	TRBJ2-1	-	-	CASSLAASVSYNEQFF	TGCGCCAGCAGCTTGGCGGCCAGCGTCTCCTACAATGAGCAGTTCTTC
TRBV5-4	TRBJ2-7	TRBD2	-	CASSPGLELYEQYF	TGTGCCAGCAGCCCCGGACTAGAGTTGTACGAGCAGTACTTC
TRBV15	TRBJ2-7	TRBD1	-	CATSRGTGNPQYEQYF	TGTGCCACCAGCAGAGGGACAGGGAACCCGCAGTACGAGCAGTACTTC
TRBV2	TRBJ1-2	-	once	CASRGYYYGYTF	TGTGCCAGCAGGGGCTACTACTATGGCTACACCTTC
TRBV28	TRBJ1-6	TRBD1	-	CANRGQLNSPLHF	TGTGCCAACCGGGGACAGCTTAATTCACCCCTCCACTTT